This note documents a single TCR beta chain sequence. Resolution of symptoms, clearance, or two negative PCRs was present in recovered Cohort 3 donors. The data originate from a study of blood T cell repertoires in COVID-19. Per the germline V gene, CDR1 is GTSNPN and CDR2 is SVGIG (reference sequence). V shed 0 bases and J shed 8 bases, with 17 bases lying between them. The CDR3 runs to 15 residues. Measured with immunoSEQ multiplex PCR; TCRdb has only the in-frame clones, and not every one. Counted here are approximately 230,000 clones, 70% to 90% occurring once; the ten biggest clones make up around 1.8%.

The receptor's source is a man aged 35 to 55 who had recovered from COVID-19. The chain recombines TRBV30 with TRBJ2-1; D is perhaps TRBD1 (5 bases). The sequenced sample consisted of PBMCs or T cells enriched from blood (not recorded which). The CDR3 DNA sequence: TGTGCCTGGAGTGTACGTCGGAGCAGGGTCCATGAGCAGTTCTTC. This gives the protein CAWSVRRSRVHEQFF.